What follows is one TCR beta chain and its context. As yet, its antigen is unknown. The same CDR3 is also encoded by other DNA sequences in this sample. V dropped 5 bases and J dropped 4 bases, with 15 bases sitting between them. Germline V gives CDR1 SGHRS, CDR2 YFSETQ. The CDR3 extends over 15 amino acids. Clones were sequenced by immunoSEQ multiplex PCR, and TCRdb holds only the in-frame ones, with some missing. This table has roughly 40,000 clones, roughly 86% appearing once. The sample belongs to a study of lymphopenia after photon versus proton radiotherapy. Study-wide findings and caveats: Post-nadir TCR diversity decline inversely tracked overall survival among those who died. Authors raise, but do not show, better survival with proton therapy. After lymphocyte nadir, photon-treated repertoires showed oligoclonal expansion, especially CD8+ Temra. Relative stability marked proton patients; photon patients lost diversity and naive cells.

This TCR was sampled from a woman aged 70-85 years with pancreatic cancer. Some clones in this sample may be carry-over from other donors' samples. The chain is built from TRBV5-1 and TRBJ2-2; tentative D call: TRBD1 (6 bases). The sequences come from peripheral blood, collected from a patient treated with proton-based radiotherapy. The CDR3 spells CASSLAGAVTGELFF. The CDR3, as DNA: TGCGCCAGCAGTCTTGCAGGGGCGGTCACCGGGGAGCTGTTTTTT.